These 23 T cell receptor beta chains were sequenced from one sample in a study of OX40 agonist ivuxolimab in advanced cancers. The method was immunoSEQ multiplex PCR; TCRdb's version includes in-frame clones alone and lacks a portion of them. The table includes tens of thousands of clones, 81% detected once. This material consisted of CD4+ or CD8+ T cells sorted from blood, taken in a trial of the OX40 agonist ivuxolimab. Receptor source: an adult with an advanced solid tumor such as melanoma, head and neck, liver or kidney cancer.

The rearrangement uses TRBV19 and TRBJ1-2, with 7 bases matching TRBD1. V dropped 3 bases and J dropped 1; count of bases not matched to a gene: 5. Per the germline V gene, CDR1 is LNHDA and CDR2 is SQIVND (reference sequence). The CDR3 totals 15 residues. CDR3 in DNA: TGTGCCAGTAGTATGATGCAGGGGGGTAACTATGGCTACACCTTC. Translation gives CASSMMQGGNYGYTF.

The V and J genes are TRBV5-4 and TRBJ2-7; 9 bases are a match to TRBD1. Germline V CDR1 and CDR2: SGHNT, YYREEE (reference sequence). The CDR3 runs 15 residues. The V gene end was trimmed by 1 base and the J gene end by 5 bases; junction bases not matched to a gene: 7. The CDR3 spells CASSLMGQGSNEQYF. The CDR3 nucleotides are TGTGCCAGCAGCTTGATGGGACAGGGATCCAACGAGCAGTACTTC.

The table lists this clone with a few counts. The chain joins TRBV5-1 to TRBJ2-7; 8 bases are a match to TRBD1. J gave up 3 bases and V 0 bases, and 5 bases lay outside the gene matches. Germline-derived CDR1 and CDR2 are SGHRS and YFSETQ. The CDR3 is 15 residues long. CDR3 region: CASSLVGTGGYEQYF. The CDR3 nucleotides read TGCGCCAGCAGCTTGGTCGGGACAGGTGGCTACGAGCAGTACTTC.

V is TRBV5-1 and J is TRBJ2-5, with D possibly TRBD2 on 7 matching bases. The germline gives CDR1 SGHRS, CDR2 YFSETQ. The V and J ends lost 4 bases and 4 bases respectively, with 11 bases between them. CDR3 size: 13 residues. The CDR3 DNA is TGCGCCAGCAGCCCCCGGGGGGCAGAGACCCAGTACTTC. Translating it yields CASSPRGAETQYF.

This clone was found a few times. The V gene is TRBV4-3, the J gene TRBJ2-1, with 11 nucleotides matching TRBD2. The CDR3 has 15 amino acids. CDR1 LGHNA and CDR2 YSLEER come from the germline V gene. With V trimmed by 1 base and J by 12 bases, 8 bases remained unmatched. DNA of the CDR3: TGCGCCAGCAGCCAAGGTCCCGGGACTAGCGGATTGCAGTTCTTC. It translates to CASSQGPGTSGLQFF.

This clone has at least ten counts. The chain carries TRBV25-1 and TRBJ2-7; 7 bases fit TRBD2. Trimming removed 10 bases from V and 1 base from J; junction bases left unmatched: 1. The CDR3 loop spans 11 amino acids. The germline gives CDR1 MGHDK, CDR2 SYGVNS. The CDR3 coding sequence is TGTGCCACCGGGGGGTCCTACGAGCAGTACTTC. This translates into CATGGSYEQYF.

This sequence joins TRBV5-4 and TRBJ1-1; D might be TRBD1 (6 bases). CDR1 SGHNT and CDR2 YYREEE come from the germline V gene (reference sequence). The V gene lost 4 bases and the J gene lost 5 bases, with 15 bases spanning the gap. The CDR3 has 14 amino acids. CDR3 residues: CASSKQGVGTEAFF. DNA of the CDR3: TGTGCCAGCAGCAAACAGGGTGTGGGGACTGAAGCTTTCTTT.

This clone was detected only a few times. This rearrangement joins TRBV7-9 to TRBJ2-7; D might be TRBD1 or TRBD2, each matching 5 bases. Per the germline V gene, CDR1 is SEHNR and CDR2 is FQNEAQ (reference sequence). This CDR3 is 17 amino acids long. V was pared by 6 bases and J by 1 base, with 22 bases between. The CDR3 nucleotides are TGTGCCAGCAGTATCCTTCGGGGCAGCGTGAATTCCTACGAGCAGTACTTC. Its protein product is CASSILRGSVNSYEQYF.

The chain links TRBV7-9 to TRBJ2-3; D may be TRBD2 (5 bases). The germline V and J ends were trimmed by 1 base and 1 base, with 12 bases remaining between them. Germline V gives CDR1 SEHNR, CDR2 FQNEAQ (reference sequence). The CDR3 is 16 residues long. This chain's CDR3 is CASSLVTSMGTDTQYF. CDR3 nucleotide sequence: TGTGCCAGCAGCTTAGTAACTAGTATGGGCACAGATACGCAGTATTTT.

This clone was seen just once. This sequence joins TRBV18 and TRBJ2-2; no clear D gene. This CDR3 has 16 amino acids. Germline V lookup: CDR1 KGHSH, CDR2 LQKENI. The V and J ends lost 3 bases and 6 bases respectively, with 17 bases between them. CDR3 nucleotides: TGTGCCAGCTCACCCGATAACCTCGCTGGTGCCGGGGAGCTGTTTTTT. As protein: CASSPDNLAGAGELFF.

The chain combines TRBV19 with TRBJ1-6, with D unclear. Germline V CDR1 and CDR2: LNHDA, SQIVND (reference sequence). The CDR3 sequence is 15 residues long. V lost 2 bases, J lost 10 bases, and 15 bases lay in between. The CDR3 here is CASSIPTITKSPLHF. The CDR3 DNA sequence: TGTGCCAGTAGTATACCGACCATAACGAAGTCACCCCTCCACTTT.

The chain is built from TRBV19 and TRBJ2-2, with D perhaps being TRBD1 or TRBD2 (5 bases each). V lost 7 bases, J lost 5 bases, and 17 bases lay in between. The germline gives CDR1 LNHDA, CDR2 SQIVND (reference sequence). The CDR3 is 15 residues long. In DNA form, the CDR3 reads TGTGCCAGTACCGAGTCCCGGGGCAGGACCGGGGAGCTGTTTTTT. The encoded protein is CASTESRGRTGELFF.

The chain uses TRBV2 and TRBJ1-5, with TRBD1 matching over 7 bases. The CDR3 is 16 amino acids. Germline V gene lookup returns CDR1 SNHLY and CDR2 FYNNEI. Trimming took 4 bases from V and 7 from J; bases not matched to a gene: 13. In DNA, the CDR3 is TGTGCCAGCAGTGGCTCCGGGACAGAGAGGGCCCAGCCCCAGCATTTT. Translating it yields CASSGSGTERAQPQHF.

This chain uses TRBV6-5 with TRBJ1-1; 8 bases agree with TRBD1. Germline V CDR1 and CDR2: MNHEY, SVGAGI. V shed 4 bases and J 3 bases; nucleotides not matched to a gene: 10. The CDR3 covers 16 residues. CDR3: CASSSLTTGDYTEAFF. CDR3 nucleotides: TGTGCCAGCAGTTCCCTTACGACAGGGGATTACACTGAAGCTTTCTTT.

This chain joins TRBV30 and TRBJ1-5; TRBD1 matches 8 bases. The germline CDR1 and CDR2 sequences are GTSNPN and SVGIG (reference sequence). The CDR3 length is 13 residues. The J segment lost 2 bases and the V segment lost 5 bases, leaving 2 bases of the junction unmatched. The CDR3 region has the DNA TGTGCCTGGGACAGGGGACGCAATCAGCCCCAGCATTTT. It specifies CAWDRGRNQPQHF.

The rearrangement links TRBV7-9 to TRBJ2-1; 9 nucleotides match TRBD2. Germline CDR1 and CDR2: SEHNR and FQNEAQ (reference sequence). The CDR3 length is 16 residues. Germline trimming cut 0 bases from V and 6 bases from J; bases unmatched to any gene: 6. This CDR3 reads CASSLAGGGAANEQFF. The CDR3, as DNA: TGTGCCAGCAGCTTAGCGGGCGGGGGGGCTGCCAATGAGCAGTTCTTC.

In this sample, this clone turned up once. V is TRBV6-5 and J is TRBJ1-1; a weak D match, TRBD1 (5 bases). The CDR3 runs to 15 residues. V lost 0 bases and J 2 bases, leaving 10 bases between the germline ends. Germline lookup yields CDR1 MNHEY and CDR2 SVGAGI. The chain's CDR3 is CASSYSPGLNTEAFF. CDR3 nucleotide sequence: TGTGCCAGCAGTTACTCTCCAGGGCTCAACACTGAAGCTTTCTTT.

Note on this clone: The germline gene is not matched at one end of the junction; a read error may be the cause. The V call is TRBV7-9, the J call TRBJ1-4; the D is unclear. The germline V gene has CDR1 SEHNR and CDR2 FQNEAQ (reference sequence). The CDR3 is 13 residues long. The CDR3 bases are TGCGCCAGCAGCCAAAACGGGGATGAAAAACTGTTTTTT. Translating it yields CASSQNGDEKLFF.

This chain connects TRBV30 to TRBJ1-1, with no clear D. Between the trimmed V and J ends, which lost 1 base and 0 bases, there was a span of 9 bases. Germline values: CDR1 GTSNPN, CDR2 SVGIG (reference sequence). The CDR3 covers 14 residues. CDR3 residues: CAWSAGHLNTEAFF. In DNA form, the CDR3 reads TGTGCCTGGAGTGCCGGGCATTTGAACACTGAAGCTTTCTTT.

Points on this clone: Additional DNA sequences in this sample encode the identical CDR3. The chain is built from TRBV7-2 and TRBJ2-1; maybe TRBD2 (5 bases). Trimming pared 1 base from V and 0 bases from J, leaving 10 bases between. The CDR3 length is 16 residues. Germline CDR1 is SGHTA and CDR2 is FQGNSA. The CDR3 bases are TGTGCCAGCAGCTTAGGAGGGTCTAGCTCCTACAATGAGCAGTTCTTC. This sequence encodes CASSLGGSSSYNEQFF.

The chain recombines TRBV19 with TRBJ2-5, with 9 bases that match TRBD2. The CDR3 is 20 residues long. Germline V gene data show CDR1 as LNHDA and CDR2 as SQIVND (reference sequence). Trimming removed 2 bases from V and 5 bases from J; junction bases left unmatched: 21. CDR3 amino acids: CASSIRSGRRAGGVRETQYF. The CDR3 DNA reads TGTGCCAGTAGTATAAGGTCGGGTCGTCGAGCGGGAGGTGTACGGGAGACCCAGTACTTC.

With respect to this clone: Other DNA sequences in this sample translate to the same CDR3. CDR3 nucleotides: TGTGCCACGGGGCAAGGAAACTATGGCTACACCTTC. Its protein product is CATGQGNYGYTF. The chain is built from TRBV10-3 and TRBJ1-2, with D maybe TRBD1 (5 bases). Germline V gives CDR1 ENHRY, CDR2 SYGVKD. This CDR3 has 12 residues. Trimming shortened V by 10 bases and J by 2 bases, and 11 bases separated the two germline ends.

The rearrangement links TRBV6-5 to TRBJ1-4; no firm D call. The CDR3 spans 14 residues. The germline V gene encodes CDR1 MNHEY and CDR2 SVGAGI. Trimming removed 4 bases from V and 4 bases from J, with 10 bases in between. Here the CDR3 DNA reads TGTGCCAGCAGTTCGGACGGGTTTAATGAAAAACTGTTTTTT. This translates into CASSSDGFNEKLFF.